Shown below are 25 T cell receptor beta chains from a single sample sequenced in a study of blood T cell repertoires in COVID-19. Sequencing was performed with immunoSEQ multiplex PCR; in TCRdb, only in-frame clones are kept and a portion is missing. There are fewer than 25,000 clones in the sample; about 90% occur only once, and 2.5% to 3.5% lies in the top ten. Sequencing used peripheral blood. These receptors originate from a man aged 65-85 years with acute or convalescent COVID-19.

The chain combines TRBV6-5 with TRBJ2-1; the match to TRBD2 covers 14 bases. Per germline, CDR1 MNHEY and CDR2 SVGAGI. This CDR3 comprises 16 residues. Trimming cost V 0 bases and J 7 bases; bases outside gene matches: 2. CDR3: CASSYSGLAGVNEQFF. The CDR3 bases are TGTGCCAGCAGTTACTCGGGACTAGCGGGAGTGAATGAGCAGTTCTTC.

This rearrangement joins TRBV6-1 to TRBJ2-3; D may be TRBD2 (6 bases). V lost 3 bases, J lost 6 bases, and 13 bases lay in between. The CDR3 spans 14 residues. Germline V gene data show CDR1 as MNHNS and CDR2 as SASEGT. CDR3 sequence reads: CASSEGTSRDTQYF. The CDR3 bases are TGTGCCAGCAGTGAGGGGACTTCCCGGGATACGCAGTATTTT.

V usage is TRBV19 and J usage is TRBJ1-5; D gene unclear. Germline V CDR1 and CDR2: LNHDA, SQIVND (reference sequence). The CDR3 contains 17 residues. V lost 3 bases to trimming and J lost 1 base, with 16 bases between them. The CDR3 reads CASSISGLSRSNQPQHF. The DNA of the CDR3 is TGTGCCAGTAGTATTTCCGGACTTAGCCGGAGCAATCAGCCCCAGCATTTT.

The chain uses TRBV28 and TRBJ1-6, with D possibly being TRBD1 (5 bases). This CDR3 is built from 15 residues. CDR1 is MDHEN and CDR2 is SYDVKM in the germline V gene. Trimming took off 2 bases at V and 10 bases at J, with 15 bases between the two ends. CDR3 DNA sequence: TGTGCCAGCAGTTTAAGGGGAAGGCTAGGATCACCCCTCCACTTT. Its protein is CASSLRGRLGSPLHF.

The chain has TRBV5-1 and TRBJ2-7; 8 nucleotides align to TRBD1. Germline CDR1 SGHRS, CDR2 YFSETQ. V dropped 4 bases and J dropped 2; count of bases not matched to a gene: 5. CDR3 length: 14 amino acids. CDR3 DNA sequence: TGCGCCAGCAGCCCACAGGGGGGAACCTACGAGCAGTACTTC. This encodes CASSPQGGTYEQYF.

The chain joins TRBV7-2 to TRBJ1-6, with D possibly matching TRBD1 (5 bases). CDR3 size: 15 residues. Trimming left V 5 bases short and J 9 bases short, with 17 bases between. CDR1 is SGHTA and CDR2 is FQGNSA in the germline V gene. CDR3 in DNA: TGTGCCAGCAGCCCCCGTGGCGGGGGTATTTCACCCCTCCACTTT. Translation gives CASSPRGGGISPLHF.

V usage is TRBV6-5 and J usage is TRBJ2-7, with 9 nucleotides matching TRBD2. In germline, CDR1 is MNHEY, CDR2 SVGAGI. V shed 7 bases, J shed 4 bases, and the junction held 8 bases outside the gene matches. The CDR3 consists of 14 residues. Here the CDR3 DNA reads TGTGCCAGCACCCTAGGACTAGCGACGTACGAGCAGTACTTC. This codes for CASTLGLATYEQYF.

This chain links TRBV6-2 or TRBV6-3 with TRBJ2-3; maybe TRBD1 (7 bases). The germline V gene has CDR1 MNHEY and CDR2 SVGEGT. This CDR3 has 16 amino acids. V lost 2 bases, J lost 4 bases, and 16 bases lay in between. In DNA, the CDR3 is TGTGCCAGCAGTTACCCCAGGGGGGCGTTGTCAGATACGCAGTATTTT. Amino acids: CASSYPRGALSDTQYF.

This rearrangement joins TRBV3-1 (or the pseudogene TRBV3-2) to TRBJ1-3; 7 bases fit TRBD1. The CDR3 sequence is 16 residues long. CDR1 LGHDT and CDR2 YNNKEL come from the germline V gene (reference sequence). V trimming: 1 base; J trimming: 5 bases; junction bases outside the gene matches: 8. The CDR3 nucleotides are TGTGCCAGCAGCCAAGGAGGACAGGTGTATAGAAACACCATATATTTT. Encoded protein: CASSQGGQVYRNTIYF.

The chain combines TRBV30 with TRBJ1-6; D unclear. The CDR3 has 15 amino acids. V was trimmed by 0 bases and J by 9 bases, leaving 15 bases between them. Germline-derived CDR1 and CDR2 are GTSNPN and SVGIG (reference sequence). The CDR3 bases are TGTGCCTGGAGTGTAGGGTTCAGCCGGGGTTCACCCCTCCACTTT. Translation gives CAWSVGFSRGSPLHF. The complete variable domain, with remaining parts taken from reference TRBV30 and TRBJ1-6, reads SQTIHQWPATLVQPVGSPLSLECTVEGTSNPNLYWYRQAAGRGLQLLFYSVGIGQISSEVPQNLSASRPQDRQFILSSKKLLLSDSGFYLCAWSVGFSRGSPLHFGNGTRLTVT.

The chain couples TRBV7-2 to TRBJ2-7; no clear D gene. This CDR3 has 15 residues. In germline, CDR1 is SGHTA, CDR2 FQGNSA. Trimming left V 1 base short and J 4 bases short, with 14 bases between. CDR3 region: CASSLGPGPRYEQYF. The CDR3 DNA reads as TGTGCCAGCAGCTTAGGCCCAGGCCCCCGTTACGAGCAGTACTTC.

This clone was recorded once. The CDR3 region has the DNA TGTGCCAGCAGTTTAATTCTAGCGGGTATGGAGACCCAGTACTTC. The encoded protein is CASSLILAGMETQYF. V gene TRBV27 combines with J gene TRBJ2-5; 8 bases agree with TRBD2. The CDR3 runs 15 residues. Germline V lookup: CDR1 MNHEY, CDR2 SMNVEV (reference sequence). J lost 5 bases, V lost 2 bases, and 7 bases had no gene match.

The sample holds one count of this clone. The CDR3 loop is CASSVGGENSPLHF. Written as DNA, the CDR3 is TGTGCCAGCAGCGTAGGGGGAGAGAATTCACCCCTCCACTTT. The genes are TRBV9 and TRBJ1-6; D gene ambiguous. This CDR3 contains 14 residues. Germline V gene sequence: CDR1 SGDLS, CDR2 YYNGEE. Trimming left V 0 bases short and J 7 bases short, with 8 bases between.

This chain uses TRBV28 with TRBJ2-7, with D maybe TRBD2 (5 bases). The ends were cut back, 7 bases at V and 4 bases at J, with 23 bases in the middle. The germline gives CDR1 MDHEN, CDR2 SYDVKM. The CDR3 has 16 residues. CDR3 residues: CASTGGGSRSFYEQYF. For the CDR3, the DNA is TGTGCCAGCACAGGAGGCGGGTCTCGGTCGTTTTACGAGCAGTACTTC.

The gene calls are TRBV14 and TRBJ1-6; D ambiguous. V was pared by 4 bases and J by 14 bases, with 15 bases between. This CDR3 contains 13 residues. Germline assignment: CDR1 SGHDN and CDR2 FVKESK. The CDR3 DNA reads TGTGCCAGCAGCCCAATCGAGGGTTTGGCCCTCCACTTT. As protein: CASSPIEGLALHF.

This clone was recorded once. J is TRBJ1-6 and V is TRBV18, with D possibly TRBD1 on 6 matching bases. This CDR3 contains 14 residues. With 5 bases removed from V and 5 bases from J, the gap between germline ends came to 10 bases. Germline values: CDR1 KGHSH, CDR2 LQKENI. CDR3 amino acids: CASSAAGDNSPLHF. Here the CDR3 DNA reads TGTGCCAGCTCAGCAGCAGGGGATAATTCACCCCTCCACTTT. The whole variable domain, remainder taken from reference TRBV18 and TRBJ1-6, is NAGVMQNPRHLVRRRGQEARLRCSPMKGHSHVYWYRQLPEEGLKFMVYLQKENIIDESGMPKERFSAEFPKEGPSILRIQQVVRGDSAAYFCASSAAGDNSPLHFGNGTRLTVT.

The DNA for the CDR3 is TGTGCCAGCAGTGAAGGGACAGGGGAGGACACCATATATTTT. Translated, it gives CASSEGTGEDTIYF. The V call is TRBV2, the J call TRBJ1-3, with 9 bases fitting TRBD1. This CDR3 spans 14 amino acids. The V and J ends lost 1 base and 8 bases, in that order; junction bases with no gene match: 3. CDR1 SNHLY and CDR2 FYNNEI come from the germline V gene.

This rearrangement joins TRBV15 to TRBJ2-1, with 13 bases lining up with TRBD2. CDR1 and CDR2 from the germline V gene are LNHNV and YYDKDF (reference sequence). This CDR3 has 16 residues. The V segment lost 1 base and the J segment 5 bases; nucleotides outside the gene matches: 2. DNA for the CDR3: TGTGCCACCAGCAGAGTAGGACTAGCGGGGGACAATGAGCAGTTCTTC. This codes for CATSRVGLAGDNEQFF. Based on the CDR3 plus reference TRBV15 and TRBJ2-1, the full variable domain is DAMVIQNPRYQVTQFGKPVTLSCSQTLNHNVMYWYQQKSSQAPKLLFHYYDKDFNNEADTPDNFQSRRPNTSFCFLDIRSPGLGDTAMYLCATSRVGLAGDNEQFFGPGTRLTVL.

The chain employs TRBV19 and TRBJ2-1, with 7 bases fitting TRBD1. The germline V gene has CDR1 LNHDA and CDR2 SQIVND (reference sequence). J was trimmed by 5 bases and V by 9 bases; bases with no gene match: 10. CDR3 length: 14 residues. CDR3: CASNPRDRNNEQFF. The CDR3 nucleotides are TGTGCCAGCAACCCCCGGGACAGAAACAATGAGCAGTTCTTC.

The V call is TRBV9, the J call TRBJ2-3; D is unresolved. The ends were cut back, 0 bases at V and 8 bases at J, with 10 bases in the middle. The CDR3 contains 13 residues. Germline CDR1 is SGDLS and CDR2 is YYNGEE. Here the CDR3 DNA reads TGTGCCAGCAGCGTAGGACAAGAAGGTACGCAGTATTTT. This gives the protein CASSVGQEGTQYF.

This chain connects TRBV5-1 to TRBJ1-1; possibly TRBD1 for D (5 bases). V dropped 4 bases and J dropped 1 base, with 14 bases sitting between them. The CDR3 consists of 15 residues. Germline V gene lookup returns CDR1 SGHRS and CDR2 YFSETQ. DNA of the CDR3: TGCGCCAGCAGCACACAGGCGCTGGGGAACACTGAAGCTTTCTTT. Encoded protein: CASSTQALGNTEAFF.

The chain combines TRBV19 with TRBJ2-4; 7 positions agree with TRBD1. V shed 5 bases, J shed 0 bases, and the junction held 10 bases outside the gene matches. This CDR3 contains 17 residues. The germline gives CDR1 LNHDA, CDR2 SQIVND (reference sequence). The CDR3 bases are TGTGCCAGTAGTGCCAGAACAGGGGTGGTAGCCAAAAACATTCAGTACTTC. It is translated as CASSARTGVVAKNIQYF.

The V gene is TRBV7-2, the J gene TRBJ2-2, with a weak D call TRBD2 (5 bases). This CDR3 region has 15 residues. Germline CDR1 SGHTA, CDR2 FQGNSA. V lost 2 bases, J lost 6 bases, and 13 bases lay in between. The CDR3 sequence: CASSLLAGISGELFF. As DNA, the CDR3 is TGTGCCAGCAGCTTACTAGCAGGAATATCCGGGGAGCTGTTTTTT.

V usage is TRBV30 and J usage is TRBJ2-2; TRBD2 matches at 9 bases. The CDR3 runs to 15 residues. V gave up 5 bases and J gave up 0 bases; unmatched junction bases: 4. Germline V gives CDR1 GTSNPN, CDR2 SVGIG (reference sequence). CDR3 in amino acids: CAWERGVTNTGELFF. The CDR3 region has the DNA TGTGCCTGGGAGCGGGGGGTAACGAACACCGGGGAGCTGTTTTTT.

The V call is TRBV28, the J call TRBJ2-1, with 10 bases matching TRBD1. CDR1 MDHEN and CDR2 SYDVKM come from the germline V gene. The CDR3 has 15 amino acids. V trimming: 7 bases; J trimming: 6 bases; junction bases outside the gene matches: 9. The CDR3 loop is CASTSTGTGVNEQFF. The CDR3 DNA reads TGTGCCAGCACCTCTACCGGGACAGGGGTCAATGAGCAGTTCTTC.